The 25 T cell receptor beta chains given below trace back to one sample, sequenced in a study of shared clonotypes between healthy human individuals (dated by TCRdb to the early 2020s). The method was the immunoSEQ multiplex PCR assay. TCRdb obtained this table from immuneACCESS and retained in-frame rearrangements with V and J assigned. These tables miss some clones; where compared with another copy, unresolved V genes account for less than half of the shortfall, and the remainder is unexplained. A total of about 2,500,000 clones appear in this sample, more than 80% of them only once. The ten top clones hold over 0.12% of the sample. Sequenced material: naive CD4+ T cells sorted from blood. Read against the paper, the sample's cell subset or site label means: CD45RA+ positively selected. Receptors originate from a man aged 18 to 30 in good health.

The rearrangement uses TRBV19 and TRBJ1-2; D is unresolved. This CDR3 region has 15 residues. Germline lookup yields CDR1 LNHDA and CDR2 SQIVND (reference sequence). Trimming removed 0 bases at V and 3 bases at J, with 11 bases between. This CDR3 is CASSIDVNTDYGYTF. CDR3 nucleotides: TGTGCCAGTAGTATAGACGTGAACACTGACTATGGCTACACCTTC.

The chain couples TRBV30 to TRBJ2-7; tentatively, D is TRBD1 (5 bases). V was cut by 2 bases and J by 2 bases, with 10 bases left in between. The CDR3 is 13 amino acids. The germline CDR1 and CDR2 sequences are GTSNPN and SVGIG (reference sequence). This CDR3 reads CAWSQGFTYEQYF. In DNA, the CDR3 is TGTGCCTGGAGTCAGGGTTTCACCTACGAGCAGTACTTC.

The chain is built from TRBV29-1 and TRBJ2-2; tentatively, D is TRBD1 or TRBD2 (5 bases each). Trimming removed 4 bases at V and 2 bases at J, with 11 bases between. The CDR3 consists of 14 residues. Germline V lookup: CDR1 SQVTM, CDR2 ANQGSEA. CDR3 nucleotide sequence: TGCAGCGTTGGGGGACGGTCAAACACCGGGGAGCTGTTTTTT. This translates into CSVGGRSNTGELFF.

The chain joins TRBV7-8 to TRBJ2-3; D gene uncertain. The CDR3 loop spans 14 amino acids. Germline CDR1 reads SGHVS; CDR2 reads FQNEAQ. V lost 5 bases and J lost 0, with 9 bases in between. Here the CDR3 reads CASSPLTSTDTQYF. The DNA of the CDR3 is TGTGCCAGCAGCCCCCTTACTAGCACAGATACGCAGTATTTT.

The chain links TRBV19 to TRBJ1-2, with D possibly matching TRBD1 (5 bases). The CDR3 consists of 15 residues. Trimming left V 10 bases short and J 4 bases short, with 22 bases between. CDR1 and CDR2 (germline): LNHDA, SQIVND (reference sequence). This CDR3 is CATRREGAAFYGYTF. CDR3 nucleotides: TGTGCCACCCGGCGGGAAGGGGCGGCATTCTATGGCTACACCTTC.

About this clone: Other nucleotide sequences in the sample specify the same CDR3. The rearrangement uses TRBV5-1 and TRBJ1-1; D uncertain. Germline CDR1 is SGHRS and CDR2 is YFSETQ. Trimming took 4 bases from V and 2 from J, leaving 12 bases between them. The CDR3 totals 14 residues. The CDR3: CASSPDTFNTEAFF. The DNA of the CDR3 is TGCGCCAGCAGCCCTGACACGTTCAACACTGAAGCTTTCTTT.

This sequence joins TRBV25-1 and TRBJ1-3, with TRBD1 identical over 7 bases. Per germline, CDR1 MGHDK and CDR2 SYGVNS. V dropped 4 bases and J dropped 0; count of bases not matched to a gene: 9. This CDR3 has 17 residues. This CDR3 is CASSGSGRDSSGNTIYF. The DNA for the CDR3 is TGTGCCAGCAGTGGATCCGGCCGGGACAGCTCTGGAAACACCATATATTTT.

This clone was seen only once. The rearrangement uses TRBV10-2 and TRBJ2-5, with D unresolved. The CDR3 consists of 11 residues. Trimming shortened V by 2 bases and J by 7 bases, and 5 bases separated the two germline ends. The germline gives CDR1 WSHSY, CDR2 SAAADI. The DNA for the CDR3 is TGCGCCAGCAGTGAGATAGTGACCCAGTACTTC. The encoded protein is CASSEIVTQYF.

The chain links TRBV7-9 to TRBJ2-7, with 8 bases identical to TRBD2. Per the germline V gene, CDR1 is SEHNR and CDR2 is FQNEAQ (reference sequence). The CDR3 has 16 amino acids. V was pared by 3 bases and J by 4 bases, with 11 bases of the junction left unmatched. The CDR3 DNA sequence: TGTGCCAGCAGCTTCCCCGGGGGGGGGCAGTCTTACGAGCAGTACTTC. Amino acid sequence: CASSFPGGGQSYEQYF.

The gene calls are TRBV13 and TRBJ2-3; a possible D gene is TRBD2 (5 bases). V was clipped by 0 bases and J by 3 bases, with 13 bases between them. CDR3 length: 16 amino acids. Per the germline V gene, CDR1 is PRHDT and CDR2 is FYEKMQ (reference sequence). CDR3 nucleotide sequence: TGTGCCAGCAGCTTAGGCGATGGACTTCCGACAGATACGCAGTATTTT. Residues: CASSLGDGLPTDTQYF.

The rearrangement uses TRBV7-9 and TRBJ2-1; 12 bases align to TRBD2. The CDR3 is 17 residues long. Germline V gene data show CDR1 as SEHNR and CDR2 as FQNEAQ (reference sequence). J lost 5 bases, V lost 5 bases, and 10 bases had no gene match. This CDR3 reads CASSPPRLAGDHNEQFF. The CDR3 DNA sequence: TGTGCCAGCAGCCCCCCACGACTAGCGGGGGACCACAATGAGCAGTTCTTC.

This clone came up a few times. The rearrangement joins TRBV19 to TRBJ1-6; 7 nucleotides match TRBD1. This CDR3 contains 13 residues. Germline trimming cut 6 bases from V and 10 bases from J; bases unmatched to any gene: 6. CDR1 and CDR2 (germline): LNHDA, SQIVND (reference sequence). The CDR3 here is CASSRQGQSPLHF. DNA of the CDR3: TGTGCCAGTAGCCGACAGGGCCAATCACCCCTCCACTTT.

This clone was seen once. The gene calls are TRBV5-1 and TRBJ2-7; tentatively, D is TRBD1 (6 bases). V was cut by 4 bases and J by 0 bases, with 14 bases left in between. The CDR3 contains 15 residues. CDR1 and CDR2 (germline): SGHRS, YFSETQ. CDR3 loop: CASSASGTPSYEQYF. The CDR3 bases are TGCGCCAGCAGCGCTTCCGGGACACCCTCCTACGAGCAGTACTTC.

This chain links TRBV30 with TRBJ1-4; 8 nucleotides align to TRBD1. The CDR3 is made up of 14 amino acids. Trimming at V came to 6 bases and at J to 0 bases, leaving 3 bases not matched to a gene. Looked up from germline, CDR1 is GTSNPN and CDR2 is SVGIG (reference sequence). Here the CDR3 reads CACGQGATNEKLFF. Written as DNA, the CDR3 is TGTGCCTGTGGACAGGGCGCAACTAATGAAAAACTGTTTTTT.

This chain links TRBV6-6 with TRBJ1-2; D is ambiguous. Germline assignment: CDR1 MNHNY and CDR2 SVGAGI (reference sequence). Trimming took off 1 base at V and 8 bases at J, with 11 bases between the two ends. The CDR3 spans 13 residues. The CDR3 sequence is CASSYLLPEGYTF. The CDR3 nucleotides are TGTGCCAGCAGTTACTTGTTGCCGGAGGGCTACACCTTC.

This clone came up a few times. The CDR3 spells CASSPVVSNEKLFF. CDR3 bases: TGTGCCAGTAGCCCCGTCGTGAGTAATGAAAAACTGTTTTTT. The chain links TRBV19 to TRBJ1-4; D is undetermined. The CDR3 is made up of 14 amino acids. V was clipped by 6 bases and J by 4 bases, with 12 bases between them. Germline CDR1 and CDR2: LNHDA and SQIVND (reference sequence). Full variable domain (rest looked up from reference TRBV19 and TRBJ1-4): DGGITQSPKYLFRKEGQNVTLSCEQNLNHDAMYWYRQDPGQGLRLIYYSQIVNDFQKGDIAEGYSVSREKKESFPLTVTSAQKNPTAFYLCASSPVVSNEKLFFGSGTQLSVL.

The V and J genes are TRBV5-1 and TRBJ2-7; TRBD1 matches 7 bases. V lost 4 bases, J lost 1 base, and 5 bases stayed unmatched. This CDR3 has 14 residues. In germline, CDR1 is SGHRS, CDR2 YFSETQ. This chain's CDR3 is CASSAQTGSYEQYF. CDR3 DNA sequence: TGCGCCAGCAGCGCTCAGACAGGGTCCTACGAGCAGTACTTC.

The gene calls are TRBV5-1 and TRBJ2-7; D is unresolved. Trimming left V 7 bases short and J 7 bases short, with 15 bases between. This CDR3 comprises 12 residues. Germline CDR1 is SGHRS and CDR2 is YFSETQ. CDR3 DNA: TGCGCCAGCCAACCCGGGCCTGGGGAGCAGTACTTC. This sequence encodes CASQPGPGEQYF.

The chain combines TRBV10-3 with TRBJ2-6; D gene unclear. The CDR3 has 16 residues. CDR1 is ENHRY, CDR2 SYGVKD, per germline. Trimming took 3 bases from V and 0 from J, leaving 9 bases between them. The CDR3 here is CAISDDGYSGANVLTF. In DNA form, the CDR3 reads TGTGCCATCAGTGATGACGGGTACTCTGGGGCCAACGTCCTGACTTTC.

The rearrangement uses TRBV5-1 and TRBJ2-2; 7 nucleotides match TRBD1. Germline V gene sequence: CDR1 SGHRS, CDR2 YFSETQ. Trimming at V came to 0 bases and at J to 0 bases, leaving 2 bases not matched to a gene. The CDR3 has 16 residues. CDR3 loop: CASSLAGQTNTGELFF. The CDR3 DNA sequence: TGCGCCAGCAGCTTGGCGGGACAGACGAACACCGGGGAGCTGTTTTTT.

Worth noting for this clone: This CDR3 is also generated by other DNA sequences in the sample. The chain combines TRBV7-9 with TRBJ1-1; D is uncertain. The germline CDR1 and CDR2 sequences are SEHNR and FQNEAQ (reference sequence). This CDR3 region has 14 residues. V was pared by 2 bases and J by 1 base, with 8 bases between. The CDR3 reads CASSLLGSNTEAFF. The CDR3 coding sequence is TGTGCCAGCAGCTTACTTGGGTCGAACACTGAAGCTTTCTTT.

The CDR3 sequence: CASSPILLSGNTIYF. For the CDR3, the DNA is TGTGCCAGCTCACCGATTCTGCTCTCTGGAAACACCATATATTTT. The V and J genes are TRBV18 and TRBJ1-3; D gene ambiguous. Germline CDR1 is KGHSH and CDR2 is LQKENI. Trimming pared 3 bases from V and 0 bases from J, leaving 9 bases between. There are 15 residues in the CDR3.

This clone was observed once. This chain joins TRBV6-5 and TRBJ2-7; 10 bases are a match to TRBD2. V lost 7 bases to trimming and J lost 5 bases; unmatched junction nucleotides: 8. In germline, CDR1 is MNHEY, CDR2 SVGAGI. The CDR3 extends over 14 amino acids. The DNA for the CDR3 is TGTGCCAGCACCCCCCTAGCGGGAGACAACGAGCAGTACTTC. Amino acid sequence: CASTPLAGDNEQYF.

The genes are TRBV5-1 and TRBJ2-7; 10 bases fit TRBD1. Germline loops: CDR1 SGHRS, CDR2 YFSETQ. There are 14 residues in the CDR3. The J segment lost 2 bases and the V segment lost 4 bases, leaving 3 bases of the junction unmatched. CDR3 sequence (DNA): TGCGCCAGCAGCACAGGGACAGGGGCCTACGAGCAGTACTTC. This codes for CASSTGTGAYEQYF.

This clone was seen a handful of times. This sample also contains other DNA sequences that code for the same CDR3. The chain recombines TRBV20-1 with TRBJ2-3; no definite D call. V lost 1 base and J 6 bases, leaving 2 bases between the germline ends. Germline assignment: CDR1 DFQATT and CDR2 SNEGSKA (reference sequence). CDR3 size: 10 residues. This CDR3 is CSARADTQYF. CDR3 DNA: TGCAGTGCTAGAGCGGATACGCAGTATTTT.